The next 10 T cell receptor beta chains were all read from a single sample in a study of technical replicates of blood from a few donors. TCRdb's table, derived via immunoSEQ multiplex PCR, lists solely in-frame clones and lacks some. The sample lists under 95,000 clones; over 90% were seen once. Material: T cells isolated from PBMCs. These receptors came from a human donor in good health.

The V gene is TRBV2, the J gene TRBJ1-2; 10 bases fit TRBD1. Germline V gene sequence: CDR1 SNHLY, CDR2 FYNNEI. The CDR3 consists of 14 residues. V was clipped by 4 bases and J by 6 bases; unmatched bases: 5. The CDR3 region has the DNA TGTGCCAGCAGTGTCGACAGGGGGCTTGATGGCTACACCTTC. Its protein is CASSVDRGLDGYTF.

Written as DNA, the CDR3 is TGCAGCGTTCGACTAGCGGGAATGGGAGAGACCCAGTACTTC. Its translation: CSVRLAGMGETQYF. The rearrangement joins TRBV29-1 to TRBJ2-5, with TRBD2 matching over 11 bases. With V trimmed by 5 bases and J by 4 bases, 6 bases remained unmatched. Germline lookup yields CDR1 SQVTM and CDR2 ANQGSEA. The CDR3 is 14 residues long.

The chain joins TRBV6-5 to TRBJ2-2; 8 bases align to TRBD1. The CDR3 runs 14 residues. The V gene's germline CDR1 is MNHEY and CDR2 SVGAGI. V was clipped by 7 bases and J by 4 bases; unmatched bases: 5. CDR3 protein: CASTDRGPTGELFF. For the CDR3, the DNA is TGTGCCAGCACCGACAGGGGCCCCACCGGGGAGCTGTTTTTT.

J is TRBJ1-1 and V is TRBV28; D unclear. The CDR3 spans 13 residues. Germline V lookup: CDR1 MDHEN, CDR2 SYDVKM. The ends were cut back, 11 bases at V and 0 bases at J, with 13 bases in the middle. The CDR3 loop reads CASREGLNTEAFF. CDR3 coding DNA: TGTGCCTCAAGGGAGGGCCTGAACACTGAAGCTTTCTTT.

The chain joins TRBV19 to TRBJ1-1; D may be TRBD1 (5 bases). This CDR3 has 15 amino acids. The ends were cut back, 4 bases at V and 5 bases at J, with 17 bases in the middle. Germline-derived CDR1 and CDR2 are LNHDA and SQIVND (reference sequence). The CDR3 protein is CASSTKGSGGTEAFF. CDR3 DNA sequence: TGTGCCAGTAGTACTAAGGGGTCGGGGGGGACTGAAGCTTTCTTT.

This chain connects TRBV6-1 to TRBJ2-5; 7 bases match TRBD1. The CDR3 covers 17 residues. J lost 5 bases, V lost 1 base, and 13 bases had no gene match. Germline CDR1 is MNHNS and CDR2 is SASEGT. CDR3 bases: TGTGCCAGCAGTGAAGTAAGGGGGCCTAGAATTGGGGAGACCCAGTACTTC. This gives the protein CASSEVRGPRIGETQYF.

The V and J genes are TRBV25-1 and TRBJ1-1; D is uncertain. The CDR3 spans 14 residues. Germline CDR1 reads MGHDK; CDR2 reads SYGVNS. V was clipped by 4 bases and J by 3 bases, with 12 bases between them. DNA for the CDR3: TGTGCCAGCAGTGGGTCAACTCTCGACACTGAAGCTTTCTTT. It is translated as CASSGSTLDTEAFF.

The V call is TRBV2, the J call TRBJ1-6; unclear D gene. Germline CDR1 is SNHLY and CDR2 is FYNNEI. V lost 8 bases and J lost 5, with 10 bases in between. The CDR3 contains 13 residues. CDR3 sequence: CASHVSDNSPLHF. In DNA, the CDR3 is TGTGCCAGCCATGTCTCGGATAATTCACCCCTCCACTTT.

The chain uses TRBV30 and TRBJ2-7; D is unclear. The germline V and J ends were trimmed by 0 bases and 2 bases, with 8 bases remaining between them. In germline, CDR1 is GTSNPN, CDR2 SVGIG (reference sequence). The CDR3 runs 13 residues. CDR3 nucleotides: TGTGCCTGGAGTGTTTTTCCAACCTACGAGCAGTACTTC. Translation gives CAWSVFPTYEQYF.

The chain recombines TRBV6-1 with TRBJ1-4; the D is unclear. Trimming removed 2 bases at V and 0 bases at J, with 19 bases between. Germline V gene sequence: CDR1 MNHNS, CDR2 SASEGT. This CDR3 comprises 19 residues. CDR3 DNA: TGTGCCAGCAGTGAAATCGAATCGGTACTCCTACCAACTAATGAAAAACTGTTTTTT. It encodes CASSEIESVLLPTNEKLFF.